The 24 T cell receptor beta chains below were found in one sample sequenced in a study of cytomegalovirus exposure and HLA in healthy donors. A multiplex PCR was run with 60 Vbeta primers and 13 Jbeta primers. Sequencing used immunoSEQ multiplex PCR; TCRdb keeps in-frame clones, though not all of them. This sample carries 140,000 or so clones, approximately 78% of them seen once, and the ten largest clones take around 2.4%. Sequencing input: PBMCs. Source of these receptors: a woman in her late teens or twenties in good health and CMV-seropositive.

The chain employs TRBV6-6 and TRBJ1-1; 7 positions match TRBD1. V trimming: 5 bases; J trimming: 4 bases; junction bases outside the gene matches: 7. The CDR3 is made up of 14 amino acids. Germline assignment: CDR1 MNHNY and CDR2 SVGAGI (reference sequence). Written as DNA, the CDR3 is TGTGCCAGCAGTCGACAGGGTTCTGGCACTGAAGCTTTCTTT. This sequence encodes CASSRQGSGTEAFF.

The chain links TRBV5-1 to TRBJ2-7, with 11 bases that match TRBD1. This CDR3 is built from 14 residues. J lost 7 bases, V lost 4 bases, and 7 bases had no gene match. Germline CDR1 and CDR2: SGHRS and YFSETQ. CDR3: CASSPWTGGREQYF. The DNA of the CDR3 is TGCGCCAGCAGCCCTTGGACAGGGGGCAGGGAGCAGTACTTC. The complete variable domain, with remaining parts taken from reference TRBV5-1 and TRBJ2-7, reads KAGVTQTPRYLIKTRGQQVTLSCSPISGHRSVSWYQQTPGQGLQFLFEYFSETQRNKGNFPGRFSGRQFSNSRSEMNVSTLELGDSALYLCASSPWTGGREQYFGPGTRLTVT.

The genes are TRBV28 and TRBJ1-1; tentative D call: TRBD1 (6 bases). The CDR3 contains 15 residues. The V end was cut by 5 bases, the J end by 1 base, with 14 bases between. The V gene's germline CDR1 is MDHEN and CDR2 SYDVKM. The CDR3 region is CASSRTGMGNTEAFF. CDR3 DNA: TGTGCCAGCAGTAGAACAGGGATGGGGAACACTGAAGCTTTCTTT.

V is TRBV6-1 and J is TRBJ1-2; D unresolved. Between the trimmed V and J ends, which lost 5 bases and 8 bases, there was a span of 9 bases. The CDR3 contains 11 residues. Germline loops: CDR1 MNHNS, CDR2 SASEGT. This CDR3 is CASSYGGGYTF. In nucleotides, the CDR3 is TGTGCCAGCAGTTACGGCGGGGGCTACACCTTC.

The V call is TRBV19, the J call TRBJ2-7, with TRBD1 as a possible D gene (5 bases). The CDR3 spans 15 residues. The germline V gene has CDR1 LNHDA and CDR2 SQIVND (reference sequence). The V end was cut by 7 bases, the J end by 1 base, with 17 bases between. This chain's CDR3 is CASKESQDKSYEQYF. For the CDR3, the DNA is TGTGCCAGTAAGGAAAGTCAGGACAAATCCTACGAGCAGTACTTC.

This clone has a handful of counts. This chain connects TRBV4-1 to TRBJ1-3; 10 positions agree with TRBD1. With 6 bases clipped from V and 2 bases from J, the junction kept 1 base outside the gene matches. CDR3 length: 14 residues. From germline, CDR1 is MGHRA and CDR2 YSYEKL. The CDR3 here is CASRGQGPGNTIYF. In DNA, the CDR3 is TGCGCCAGCAGGGGACAGGGGCCTGGAAACACCATATATTTT.

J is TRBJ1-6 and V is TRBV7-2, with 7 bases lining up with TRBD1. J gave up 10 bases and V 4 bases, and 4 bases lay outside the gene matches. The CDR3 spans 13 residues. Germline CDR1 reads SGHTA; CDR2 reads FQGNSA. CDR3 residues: CASSSQQGSPLHF. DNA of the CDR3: TGTGCCAGCAGCTCACAACAGGGGTCACCCCTCCACTTT.

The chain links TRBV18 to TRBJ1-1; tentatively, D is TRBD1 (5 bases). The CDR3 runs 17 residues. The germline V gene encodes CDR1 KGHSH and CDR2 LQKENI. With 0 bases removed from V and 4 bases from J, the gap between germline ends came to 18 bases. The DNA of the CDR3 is TGTGCCAGCTCACCACCGGGGGGGTTGGGCGTCGTCACTGAAGCTTTCTTT. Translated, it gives CASSPPGGLGVVTEAFF. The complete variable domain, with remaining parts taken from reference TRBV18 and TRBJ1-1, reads NAGVMQNPRHLVRRRGQEARLRCSPMKGHSHVYWYRQLPEEGLKFMVYLQKENIIDESGMPKERFSAEFPKEGPSILRIQQVVRGDSAAYFCASSPPGGLGVVTEAFFGQGTRLTVV.

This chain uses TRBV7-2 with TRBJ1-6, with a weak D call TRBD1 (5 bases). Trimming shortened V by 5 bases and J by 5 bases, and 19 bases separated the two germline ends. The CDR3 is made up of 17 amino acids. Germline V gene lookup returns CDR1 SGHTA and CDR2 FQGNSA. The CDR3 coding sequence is TGTGCCAGCAGCCAGCCTCTGGCGCAGGGCAATAATTCACCCCTCCACTTT. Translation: CASSQPLAQGNNSPLHF.

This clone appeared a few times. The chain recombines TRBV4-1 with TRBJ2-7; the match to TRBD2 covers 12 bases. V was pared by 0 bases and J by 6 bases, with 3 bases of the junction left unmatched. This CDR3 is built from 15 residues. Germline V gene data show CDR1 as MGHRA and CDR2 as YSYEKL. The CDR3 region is CASSQDLAGGLEQYF. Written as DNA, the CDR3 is TGCGCCAGCAGCCAAGATCTAGCGGGGGGGCTCGAGCAGTACTTC.

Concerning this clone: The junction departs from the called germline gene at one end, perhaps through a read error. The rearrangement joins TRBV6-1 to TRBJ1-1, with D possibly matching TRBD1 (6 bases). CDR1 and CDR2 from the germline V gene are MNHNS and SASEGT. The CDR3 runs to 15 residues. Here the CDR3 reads CASTEGLGGNTEAFF. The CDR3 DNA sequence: TGTGCCAGCACTGAAGGGCTAGGGGGGAACACTGAAGCTTTCTTT.

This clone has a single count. The CDR3 nucleotides read TGTGCCAGCTCACCGGGGGGACGAGCTTACGAGCAGTACTTC. Protein product: CASSPGGRAYEQYF. This chain connects TRBV18 to TRBJ2-7, with D tentatively TRBD2 (6 bases). Germline CDR1 is KGHSH and CDR2 is LQKENI. Trimming removed 3 bases from V and 4 bases from J, with 13 bases in between. This CDR3 has 14 amino acids.

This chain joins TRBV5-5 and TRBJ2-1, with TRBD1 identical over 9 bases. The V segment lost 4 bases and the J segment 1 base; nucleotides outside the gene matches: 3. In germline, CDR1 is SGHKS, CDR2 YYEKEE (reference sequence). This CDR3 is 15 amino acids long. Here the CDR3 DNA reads TGTGCCAGCAGCCAGGGACAGGGATCCTACAATGAGCAGTTCTTC. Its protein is CASSQGQGSYNEQFF.

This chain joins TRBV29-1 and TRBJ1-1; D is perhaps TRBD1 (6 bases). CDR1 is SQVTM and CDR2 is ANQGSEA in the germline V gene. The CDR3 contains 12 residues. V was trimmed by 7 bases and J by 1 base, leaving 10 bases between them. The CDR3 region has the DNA TGCAGCGCCCTAGGGGGGAACACTGAAGCTTTCTTT. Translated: CSALGGNTEAFF. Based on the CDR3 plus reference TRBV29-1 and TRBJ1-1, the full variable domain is SAVISQKPSRDICQRGTSLTIQCQVDSQVTMMFWYRQQPGQSLTLIATANQGSEATYESGFVIDKFPISRPNLTFSTLTVSNMSPEDSSIYLCSALGGNTEAFFGQGTRLTVV.

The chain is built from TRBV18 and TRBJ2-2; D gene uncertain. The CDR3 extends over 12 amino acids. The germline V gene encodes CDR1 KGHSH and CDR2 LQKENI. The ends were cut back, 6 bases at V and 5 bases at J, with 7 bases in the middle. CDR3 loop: CASSQMTGELFF. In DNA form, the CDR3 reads TGTGCCAGCTCGCAGATGACCGGGGAGCTGTTTTTT.

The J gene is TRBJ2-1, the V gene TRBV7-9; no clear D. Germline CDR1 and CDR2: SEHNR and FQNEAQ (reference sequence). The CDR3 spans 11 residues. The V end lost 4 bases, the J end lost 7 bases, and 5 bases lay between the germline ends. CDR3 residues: CASSYGNEQFF. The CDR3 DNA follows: TGTGCCAGCAGCTACGGGAATGAGCAGTTCTTC.

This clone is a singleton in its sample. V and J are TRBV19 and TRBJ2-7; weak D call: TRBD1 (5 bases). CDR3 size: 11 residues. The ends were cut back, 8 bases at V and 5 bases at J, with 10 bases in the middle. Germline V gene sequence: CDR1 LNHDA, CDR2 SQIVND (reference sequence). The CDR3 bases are TGTGCCAGTCAAGACAGCCACGAGCAGTACTTC. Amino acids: CASQDSHEQYF.

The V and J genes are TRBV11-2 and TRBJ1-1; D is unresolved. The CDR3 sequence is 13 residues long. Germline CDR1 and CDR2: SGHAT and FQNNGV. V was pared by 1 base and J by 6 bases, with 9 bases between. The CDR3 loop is CASSLVWQAEAFF. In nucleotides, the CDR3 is TGTGCCAGCAGCTTAGTCTGGCAGGCTGAAGCTTTCTTT.

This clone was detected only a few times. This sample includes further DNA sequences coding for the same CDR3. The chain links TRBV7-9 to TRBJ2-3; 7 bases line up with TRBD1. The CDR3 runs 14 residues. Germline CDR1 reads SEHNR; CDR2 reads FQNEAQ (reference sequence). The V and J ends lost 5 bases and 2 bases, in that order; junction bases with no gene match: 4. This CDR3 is CASSLTGNTDTQYF. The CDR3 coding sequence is TGTGCCAGCAGCCTGACAGGGAACACAGATACGCAGTATTTT.

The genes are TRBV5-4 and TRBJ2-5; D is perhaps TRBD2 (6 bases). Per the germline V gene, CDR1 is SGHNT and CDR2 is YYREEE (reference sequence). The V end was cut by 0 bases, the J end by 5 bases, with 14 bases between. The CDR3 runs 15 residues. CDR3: CASSLVAGLGETQYF. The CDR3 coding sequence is TGTGCCAGCAGCTTGGTGGCGGGGCTCGGGGAGACCCAGTACTTC.

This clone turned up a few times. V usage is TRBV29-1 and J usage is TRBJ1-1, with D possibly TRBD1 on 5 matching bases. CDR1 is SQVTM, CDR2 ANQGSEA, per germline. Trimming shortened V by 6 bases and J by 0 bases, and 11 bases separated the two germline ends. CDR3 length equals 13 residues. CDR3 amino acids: CSVSIGVNTEAFF. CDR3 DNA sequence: TGCAGCGTCTCTATAGGGGTGAACACTGAAGCTTTCTTT.

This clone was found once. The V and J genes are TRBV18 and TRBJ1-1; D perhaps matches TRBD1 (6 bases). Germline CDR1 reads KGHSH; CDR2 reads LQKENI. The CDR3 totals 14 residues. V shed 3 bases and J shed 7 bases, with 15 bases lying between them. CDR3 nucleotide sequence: TGTGCCAGCTCACCGAGGGGGAAGGAGGTTGAAGCTTTCTTT. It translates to CASSPRGKEVEAFF. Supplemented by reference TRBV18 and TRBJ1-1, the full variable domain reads NAGVMQNPRHLVRRRGQEARLRCSPMKGHSHVYWYRQLPEEGLKFMVYLQKENIIDESGMPKERFSAEFPKEGPSILRIQQVVRGDSAAYFCASSPRGKEVEAFFGQGTRLTVV.

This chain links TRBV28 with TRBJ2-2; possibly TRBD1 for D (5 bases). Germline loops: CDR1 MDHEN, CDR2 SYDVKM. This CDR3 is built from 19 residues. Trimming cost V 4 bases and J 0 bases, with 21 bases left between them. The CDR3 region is CASSYTQTLDTTNTGELFF. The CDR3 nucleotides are TGTGCCAGCAGTTATACTCAAACCTTGGACACTACGAACACCGGGGAGCTGTTTTTT.

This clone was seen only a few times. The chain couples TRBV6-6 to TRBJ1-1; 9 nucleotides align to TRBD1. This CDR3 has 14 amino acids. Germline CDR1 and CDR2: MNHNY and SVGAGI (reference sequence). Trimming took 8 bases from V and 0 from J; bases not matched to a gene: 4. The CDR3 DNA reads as TGTGCCAGCGGACAGGGGTTTATGAACACTGAAGCTTTCTTT. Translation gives CASGQGFMNTEAFF.